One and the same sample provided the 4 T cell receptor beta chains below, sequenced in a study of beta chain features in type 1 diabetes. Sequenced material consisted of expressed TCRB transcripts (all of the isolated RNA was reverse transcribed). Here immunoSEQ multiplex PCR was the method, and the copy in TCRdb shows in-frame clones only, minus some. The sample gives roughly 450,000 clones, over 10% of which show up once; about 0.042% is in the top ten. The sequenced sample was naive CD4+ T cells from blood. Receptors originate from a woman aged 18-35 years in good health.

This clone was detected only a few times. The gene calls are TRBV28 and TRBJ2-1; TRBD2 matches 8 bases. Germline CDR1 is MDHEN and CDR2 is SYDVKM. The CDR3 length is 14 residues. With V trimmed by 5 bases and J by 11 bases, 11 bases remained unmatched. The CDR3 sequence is CASSPRTSPTQQFF. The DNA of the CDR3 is TGTGCCAGCAGTCCCCGGACTAGCCCAACCCAGCAGTTCTTC.

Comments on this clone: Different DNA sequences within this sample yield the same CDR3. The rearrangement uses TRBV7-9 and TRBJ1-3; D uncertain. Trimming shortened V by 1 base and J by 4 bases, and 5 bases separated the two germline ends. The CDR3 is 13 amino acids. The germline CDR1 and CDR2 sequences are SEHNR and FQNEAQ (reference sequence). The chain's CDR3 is CASSLVVGNTIYF. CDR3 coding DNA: TGTGCCAGCAGCTTAGTTGTCGGAAACACCATATATTTT.

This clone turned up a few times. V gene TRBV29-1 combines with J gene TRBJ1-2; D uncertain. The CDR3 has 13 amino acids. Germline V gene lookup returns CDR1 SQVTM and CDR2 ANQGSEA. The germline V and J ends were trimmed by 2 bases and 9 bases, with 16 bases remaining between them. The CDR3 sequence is CSVERSPLLSYTF. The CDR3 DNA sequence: TGCAGCGTTGAAAGATCCCCCCTATTGAGCTACACCTTC.

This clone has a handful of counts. This CDR3 is CASSAGGHNEQFF. CDR3 DNA: TGTGCCAGCAGCGCTGGGGGGCACAATGAGCAGTTCTTC. This chain uses TRBV9 with TRBJ2-1; D is tentatively TRBD1 or TRBD2 (6 bases each). V lost 3 bases and J 5 bases, leaving 9 bases between the germline ends. The CDR3 sequence is 13 residues long. In germline, CDR1 is SGDLS, CDR2 YYNGEE.